This T cell receptor beta chain came from a study of CD8 T cells in ankylosing spondylitis. General study findings and limits: Earlier authors reported some of these motif variants in reactive arthritis synovial fluid and blood.

Germline V gives CDR1 SGHRS, CDR2 YFSETQ. The length of the CDR3 is 15 residues. Concerning this clonotype itself: The antigen is undetermined. One base away lies a much larger clone, so this may be a sequencing read error.

For TCR beta, libraries came from quantitative 5'-RACE with molecular barcodes. Using its own MiXCR run on the 5' RACE reads, TCRdb lists one record per CDR3 protein. The sample gives fewer than 250,000 distinct CDR3 sequences, about 10% of which show up once; around 3% is in the top ten. The V call is TRBV5-1, the J call TRBJ1-1, with D possibly TRBD1 on 6 matching bases. The sequencing sample was made of blood, either unsorted or a sorted T cell fraction (not recorded which). The receptor's source is a male donor with ankylosing spondylitis or in good health (not recorded which). The CDR3 DNA reads TGCGCCAGCAGCCCCGACGGGACAAAAACGTCTGAAGATTTCTTT. Its translation is CASSPDGTKTSEDFF.